This T cell receptor (beta chain) is drawn from a study of blood T cell repertoires in COVID-19. J was trimmed by 5 bases and V by 8 bases; bases with no gene match: 6. This CDR3 has 13 residues. Per germline, CDR1 LNHDA and CDR2 SQIVND (reference sequence). Per the authors' pipeline: Amplification of reference gene primers provided the estimated nucleated cell counts. Profiled with immunoSEQ multiplex PCR; TCRdb holds only in-frame clones, not every one. V and J calls and clone size follow that table, whereas D and trimming were derived from the DNA. The table records hundreds of thousands of clones, about 89% of them present only once.

Sequenced sample: peripheral blood. The gene calls are TRBV19 and TRBJ1-2; 9 bases are shared with TRBD1. The receptor's source is a woman aged 45-65 years with COVID-19, enrolled during active disease. The CDR3 region has the DNA TGTGCCAGTTCAGAACAGGGGGCGTATGGCTACACCTTC. Translation: CASSEQGAYGYTF.